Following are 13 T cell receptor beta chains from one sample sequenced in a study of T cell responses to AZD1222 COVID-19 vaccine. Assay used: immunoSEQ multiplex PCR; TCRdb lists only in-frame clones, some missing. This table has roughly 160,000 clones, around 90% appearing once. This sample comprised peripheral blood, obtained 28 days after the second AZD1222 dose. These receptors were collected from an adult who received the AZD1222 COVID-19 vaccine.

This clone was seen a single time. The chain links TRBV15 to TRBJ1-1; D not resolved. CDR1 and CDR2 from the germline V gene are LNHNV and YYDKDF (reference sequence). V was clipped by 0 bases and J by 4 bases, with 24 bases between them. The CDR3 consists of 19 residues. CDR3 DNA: TGTGCCACCAGCAGAGATTTCAGGTATCCTCAGTGGGGATTCACTGAAGCTTTCTTT. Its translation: CATSRDFRYPQWGFTEAFF.

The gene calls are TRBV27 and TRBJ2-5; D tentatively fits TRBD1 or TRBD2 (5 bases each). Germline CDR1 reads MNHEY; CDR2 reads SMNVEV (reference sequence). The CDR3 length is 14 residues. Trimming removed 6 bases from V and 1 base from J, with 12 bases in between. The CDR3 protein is CASSPGTSQETQYF. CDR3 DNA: TGTGCCAGCAGCCCCGGGACGAGCCAAGAGACCCAGTACTTC.

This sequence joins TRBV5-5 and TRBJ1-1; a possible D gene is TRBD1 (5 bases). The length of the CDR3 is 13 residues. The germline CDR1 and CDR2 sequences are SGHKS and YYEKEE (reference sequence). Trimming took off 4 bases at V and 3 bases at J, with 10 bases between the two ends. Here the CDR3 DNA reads TGTGCCAGCAGCCCGACGGGGGACACTGAAGCTTTCTTT. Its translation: CASSPTGDTEAFF.

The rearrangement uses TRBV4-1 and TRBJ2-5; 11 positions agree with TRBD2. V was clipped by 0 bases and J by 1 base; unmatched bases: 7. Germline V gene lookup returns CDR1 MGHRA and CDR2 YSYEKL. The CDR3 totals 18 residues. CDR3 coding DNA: TGCGCCAGCAGCCAAGAGGGCCTAGCGGGGGGCCCCCAAGAGACCCAGTACTTC. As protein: CASSQEGLAGGPQETQYF.

CDR3 coding DNA: TGTGCCAGCAGCTTAACGGGAATCTCTGGAAACACCATATATTTT. Its translation is CASSLTGISGNTIYF. The chain recombines TRBV7-2 with TRBJ1-3; D gene ambiguous. This CDR3 is built from 15 residues. Between the trimmed V and J ends, which lost 2 bases and 0 bases, there was a span of 8 bases. CDR1 and CDR2 (germline): SGHTA, FQGNSA. The full variable domain, with the rest looked up from reference TRBV7-2 and TRBJ1-3, is GAGVSQSPSNKVTEKGKDVELRCDPISGHTALYWYRQSLGQGLEFLIYFQGNSAPDKSGLPSDRFSAERTGGSVSTLTIQRTQQEDSAVYLCASSLTGISGNTIYFGEGSWLTVV.

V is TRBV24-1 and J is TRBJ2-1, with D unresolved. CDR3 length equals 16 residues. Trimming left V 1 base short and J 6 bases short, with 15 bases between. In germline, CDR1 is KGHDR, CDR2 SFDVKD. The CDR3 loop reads CATSDFGATLPNEQFF. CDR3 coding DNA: TGTGCCACCAGTGATTTTGGAGCAACTCTTCCCAATGAGCAGTTCTTC.

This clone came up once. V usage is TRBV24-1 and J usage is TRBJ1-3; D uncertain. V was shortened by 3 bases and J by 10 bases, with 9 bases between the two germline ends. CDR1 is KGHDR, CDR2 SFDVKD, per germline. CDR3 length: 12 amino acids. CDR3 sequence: CATSDPLGTIYF. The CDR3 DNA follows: TGTGCCACCAGTGATCCATTGGGGACCATATATTTT.

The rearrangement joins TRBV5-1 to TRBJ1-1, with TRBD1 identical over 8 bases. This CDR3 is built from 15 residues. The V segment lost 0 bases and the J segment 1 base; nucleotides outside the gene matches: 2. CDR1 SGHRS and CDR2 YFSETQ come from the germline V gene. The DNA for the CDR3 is TGCGCCAGCAGCTTGGCCGGGACAGGGAACACTGAAGCTTTCTTT. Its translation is CASSLAGTGNTEAFF.

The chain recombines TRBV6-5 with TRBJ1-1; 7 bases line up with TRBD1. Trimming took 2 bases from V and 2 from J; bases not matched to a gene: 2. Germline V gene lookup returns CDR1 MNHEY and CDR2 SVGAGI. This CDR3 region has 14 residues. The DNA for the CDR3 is TGTGCCAGCAGTTACGGGACAGCTAACACTGAAGCTTTCTTT. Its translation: CASSYGTANTEAFF.

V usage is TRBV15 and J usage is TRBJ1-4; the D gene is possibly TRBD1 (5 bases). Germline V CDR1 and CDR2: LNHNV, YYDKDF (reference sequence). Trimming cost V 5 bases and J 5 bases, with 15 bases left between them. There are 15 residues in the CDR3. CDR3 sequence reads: CATSPGGGGNEKLFF. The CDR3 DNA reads TGTGCCACCAGCCCGGGGGGAGGTGGGAATGAAAAACTGTTTTTT.

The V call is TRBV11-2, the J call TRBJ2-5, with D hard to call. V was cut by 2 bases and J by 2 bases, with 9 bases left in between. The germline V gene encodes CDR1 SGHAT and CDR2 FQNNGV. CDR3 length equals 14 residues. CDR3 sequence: CASSLIGGQETQYF. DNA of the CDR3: TGTGCCAGCAGCTTAATCGGCGGTCAAGAGACCCAGTACTTC.

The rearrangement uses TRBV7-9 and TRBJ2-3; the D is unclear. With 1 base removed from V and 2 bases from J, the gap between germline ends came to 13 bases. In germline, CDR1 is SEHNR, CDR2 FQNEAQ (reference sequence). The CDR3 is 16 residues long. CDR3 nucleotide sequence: TGTGCCAGCAGCTTAGTACGGGTTTCGGACACAGATACGCAGTATTTT. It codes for CASSLVRVSDTDTQYF.

The CDR3 nucleotides are TGTGCCAGCAGCGCCCCTGGGGCCCCCTATGGCTACACCTTC. It yields the protein CASSAPGAPYGYTF. The chain links TRBV9 to TRBJ1-2; tentative D call: TRBD1 (5 bases). The CDR3 is made up of 14 amino acids. Germline V gene sequence: CDR1 SGDLS, CDR2 YYNGEE. V lost 3 bases to trimming and J lost 4 bases, with 13 bases between them.